The text below deals with one T cell receptor beta chain. The CDR3 sequence is 12 residues long. With V trimmed by 8 bases and J by 10 bases, 6 bases remained unmatched. The sample belongs to a study of blood T cell repertoires in COVID-19. In the study overall: T cells, B-cell-depleted T cells, or PBMCs supplied cDNA or gDNA.

In the study's own analysis: Cell counts per sample came from amplifying reference gene primers. The assay was immunoSEQ multiplex PCR, and TCRdb's table has in-frame clones only and misses some. D and trimming were read from the DNA, whereas the V and J calls and clone size are those reported in that table. The table shows some 320,000 clones, with around 85% occurring only once. Sequencing was done on a sample of PBMCs or T cells enriched from blood (not recorded which). The chain has TRBV12-3 or TRBV12-4 and TRBJ2-1, with 9 bases that match TRBD1. This sequence was found in a woman aged 30 to 39 who had been exposed to COVID-19. In nucleotides, the CDR3 is TGTGCCAGCGGGACAGGGTTCGGGGAGCAGTTCTTC. Its protein product is CASGTGFGEQFF.